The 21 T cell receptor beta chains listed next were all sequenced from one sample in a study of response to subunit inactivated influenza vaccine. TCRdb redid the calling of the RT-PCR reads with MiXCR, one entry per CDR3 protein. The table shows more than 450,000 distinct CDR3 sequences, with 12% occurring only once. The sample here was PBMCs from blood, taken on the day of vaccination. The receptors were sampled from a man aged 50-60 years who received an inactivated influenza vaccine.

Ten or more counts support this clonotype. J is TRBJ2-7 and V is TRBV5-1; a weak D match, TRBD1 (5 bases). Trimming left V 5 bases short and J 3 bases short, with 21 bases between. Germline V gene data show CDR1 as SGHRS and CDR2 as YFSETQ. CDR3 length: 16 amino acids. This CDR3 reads CASSRAQAAGVYEQYF. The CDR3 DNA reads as TGCGCCAGCAGTCGGGCACAGGCCGCTGGGGTCTACGAGCAGTACTTC.

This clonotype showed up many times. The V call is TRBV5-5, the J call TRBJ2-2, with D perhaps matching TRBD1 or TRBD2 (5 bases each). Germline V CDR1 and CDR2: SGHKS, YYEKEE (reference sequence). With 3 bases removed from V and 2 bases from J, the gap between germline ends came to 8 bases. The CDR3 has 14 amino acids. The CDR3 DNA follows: TGTGCCAGCAGCTGGGGACGTAACACCGGGGAGCTGTTTTTT. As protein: CASSWGRNTGELFF.

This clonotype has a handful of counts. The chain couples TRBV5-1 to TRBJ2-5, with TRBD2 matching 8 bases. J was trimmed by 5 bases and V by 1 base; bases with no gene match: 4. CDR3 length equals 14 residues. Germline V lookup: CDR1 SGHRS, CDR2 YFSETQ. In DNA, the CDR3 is TGCGCCAGCAGCTTGAGCGGGAGTCGGGAGACCCAGTACTTC. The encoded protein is CASSLSGSRETQYF.

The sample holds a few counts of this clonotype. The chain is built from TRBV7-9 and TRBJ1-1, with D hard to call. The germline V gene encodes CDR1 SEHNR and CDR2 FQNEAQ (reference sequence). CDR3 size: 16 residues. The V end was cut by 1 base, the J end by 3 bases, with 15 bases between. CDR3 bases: TGTGCCAGCAGCTTAGAACTGTGGGGTTCGGACACTGAAGCTTTCTTT. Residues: CASSLELWGSDTEAFF. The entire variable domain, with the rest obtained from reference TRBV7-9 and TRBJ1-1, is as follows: DTGVSQNPRHKITKRGQNVTFRCDPISEHNRLYWYRQTLGQGPEFLTYFQNEAQLEKSRLLSDRFSAERPKGSFSTLEIQRTEQGDSAMYLCASSLELWGSDTEAFFGQGTRLTVV.

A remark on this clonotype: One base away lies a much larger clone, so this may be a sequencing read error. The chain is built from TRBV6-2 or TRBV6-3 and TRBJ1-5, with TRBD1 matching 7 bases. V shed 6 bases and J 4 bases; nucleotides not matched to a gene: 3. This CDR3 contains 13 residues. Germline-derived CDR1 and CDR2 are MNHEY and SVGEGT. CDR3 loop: CASRPTGNQPQHF. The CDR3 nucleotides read TGTGCCAGCAGACCGACAGGGAATCAGCCCCAGCATTTT.

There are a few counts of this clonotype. CDR3 DNA: TGTGCCATCAGTGAGCTGGTTCGACCGGGACTAGCGGACAATGAGCAGTTCTTC. The encoded protein is CAISELVRPGLADNEQFF. The V and J genes are TRBV10-3 and TRBJ2-1; TRBD2 matches at 11 bases. Germline trimming cut 2 bases from V and 5 bases from J; bases unmatched to any gene: 11. Germline V gene data show CDR1 as ENHRY and CDR2 as SYGVKD. This CDR3 comprises 18 residues.

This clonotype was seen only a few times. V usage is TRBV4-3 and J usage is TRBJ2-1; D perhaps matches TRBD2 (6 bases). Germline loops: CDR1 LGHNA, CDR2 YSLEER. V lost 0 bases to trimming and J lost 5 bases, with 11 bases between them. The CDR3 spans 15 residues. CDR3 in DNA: TGCGCCAGCAGCCAAGATGCGGGGCCCAACAATGAGCAGTTCTTC. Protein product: CASSQDAGPNNEQFF.

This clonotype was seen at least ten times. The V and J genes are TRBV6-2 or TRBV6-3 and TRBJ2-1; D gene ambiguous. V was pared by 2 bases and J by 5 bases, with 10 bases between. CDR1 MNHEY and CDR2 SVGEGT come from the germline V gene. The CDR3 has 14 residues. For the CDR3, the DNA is TGTGCCAGCAGTTACGTGCTGCCAAACAATGAGCAGTTCTTC. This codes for CASSYVLPNNEQFF.

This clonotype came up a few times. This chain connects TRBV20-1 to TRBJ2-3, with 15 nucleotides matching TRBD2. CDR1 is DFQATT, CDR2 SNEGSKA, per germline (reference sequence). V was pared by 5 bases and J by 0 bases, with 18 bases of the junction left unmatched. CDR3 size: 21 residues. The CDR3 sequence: CSALGARTSGGANPSTDTQYF. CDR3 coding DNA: TGCAGTGCTTTGGGAGCCAGGACTAGCGGGGGGGCGAACCCTAGCACAGATACGCAGTATTTT.

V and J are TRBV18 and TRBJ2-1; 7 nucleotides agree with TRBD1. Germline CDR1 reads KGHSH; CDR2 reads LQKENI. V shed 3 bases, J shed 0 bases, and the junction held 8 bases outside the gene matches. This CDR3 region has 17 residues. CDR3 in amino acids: CASSPRGKGASYNEQFF. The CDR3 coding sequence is TGTGCCAGCTCACCTAGGGGAAAGGGGGCCTCCTACAATGAGCAGTTCTTC.

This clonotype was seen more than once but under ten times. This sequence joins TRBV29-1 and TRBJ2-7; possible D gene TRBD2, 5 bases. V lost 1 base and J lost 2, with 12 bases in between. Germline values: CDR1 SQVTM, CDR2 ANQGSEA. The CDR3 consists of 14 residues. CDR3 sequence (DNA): TGCAGCGTTGAAGGCGAGGGCACAGCCTACGAGCAGTACTTC. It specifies CSVEGEGTAYEQYF.

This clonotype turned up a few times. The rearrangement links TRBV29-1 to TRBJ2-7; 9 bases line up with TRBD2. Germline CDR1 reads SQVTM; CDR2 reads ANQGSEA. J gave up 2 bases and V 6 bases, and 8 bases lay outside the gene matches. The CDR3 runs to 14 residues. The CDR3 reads CSVAGGGTTYEQYF. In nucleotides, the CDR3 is TGCAGCGTGGCGGGGGGGGGCACGACCTACGAGCAGTACTTC.

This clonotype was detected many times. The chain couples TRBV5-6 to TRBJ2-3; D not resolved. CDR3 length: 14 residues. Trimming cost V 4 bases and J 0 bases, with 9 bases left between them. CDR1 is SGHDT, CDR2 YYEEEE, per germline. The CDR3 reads CASSRSGSTDTQYF. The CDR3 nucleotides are TGTGCCAGCAGCCGTTCCGGGAGCACAGATACGCAGTATTTT.

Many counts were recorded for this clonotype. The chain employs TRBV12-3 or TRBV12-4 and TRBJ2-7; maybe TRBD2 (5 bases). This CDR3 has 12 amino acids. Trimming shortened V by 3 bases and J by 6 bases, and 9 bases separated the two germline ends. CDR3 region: CASSLIGSEQYF. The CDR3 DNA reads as TGTGCCAGCAGTTTGATAGGGAGCGAGCAGTACTTC.

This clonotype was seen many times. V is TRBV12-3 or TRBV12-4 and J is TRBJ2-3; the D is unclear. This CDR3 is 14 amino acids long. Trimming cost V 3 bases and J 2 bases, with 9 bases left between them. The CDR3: CASSFRPNTDTQYF. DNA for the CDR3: TGTGCCAGCAGTTTTAGACCTAACACAGATACGCAGTATTTT.

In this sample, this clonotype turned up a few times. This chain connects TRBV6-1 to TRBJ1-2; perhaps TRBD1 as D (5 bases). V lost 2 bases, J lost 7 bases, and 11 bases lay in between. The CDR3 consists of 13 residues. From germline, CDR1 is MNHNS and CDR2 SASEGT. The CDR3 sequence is CASSETGATGYTF. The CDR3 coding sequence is TGTGCCAGCAGTGAAACAGGCGCAACTGGCTACACCTTC.

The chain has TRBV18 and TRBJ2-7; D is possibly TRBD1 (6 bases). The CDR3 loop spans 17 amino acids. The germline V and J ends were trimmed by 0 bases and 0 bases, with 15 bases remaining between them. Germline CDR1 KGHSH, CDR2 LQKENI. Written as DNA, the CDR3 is TGTGCCAGCTCACCACCTTCAGGAAGGACAGACTCCTACGAGCAGTACTTC. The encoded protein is CASSPPSGRTDSYEQYF.

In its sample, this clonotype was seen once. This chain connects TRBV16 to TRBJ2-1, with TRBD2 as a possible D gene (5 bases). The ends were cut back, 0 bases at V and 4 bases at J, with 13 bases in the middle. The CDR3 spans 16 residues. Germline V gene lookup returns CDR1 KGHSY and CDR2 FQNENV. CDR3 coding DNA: TGTGCCAGCAGCCAATCATTCAGCAGGACTTACAATGAGCAGTTCTTC. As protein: CASSQSFSRTYNEQFF.

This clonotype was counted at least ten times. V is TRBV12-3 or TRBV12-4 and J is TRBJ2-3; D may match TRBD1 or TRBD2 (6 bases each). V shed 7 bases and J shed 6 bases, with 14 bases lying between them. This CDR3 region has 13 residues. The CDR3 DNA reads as TGTGCCAGCACGTTAGGGGGGCGGGATACGCAGTATTTT. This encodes CASTLGGRDTQYF.

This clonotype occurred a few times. This chain's CDR3 is CASSSAGIRNYGYTF. The DNA of the CDR3 is TGCGCCAGCAGCTCGGCGGGGATTCGGAACTATGGCTACACCTTC. The chain is built from TRBV5-1 and TRBJ1-2; D not certain. The germline gives CDR1 SGHRS, CDR2 YFSETQ. V was pared by 3 bases and J by 2 bases, with 14 bases between. The CDR3 length is 15 residues.

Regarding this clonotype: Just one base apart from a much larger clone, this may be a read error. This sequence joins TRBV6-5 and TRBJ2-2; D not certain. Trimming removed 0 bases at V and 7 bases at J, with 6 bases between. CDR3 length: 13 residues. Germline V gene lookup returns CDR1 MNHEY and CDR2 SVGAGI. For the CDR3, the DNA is TGTGCCAGCAGTTACTCGAACGGCGGGGAGCTGTTTTTT. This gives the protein CASSYSNGGELFF.